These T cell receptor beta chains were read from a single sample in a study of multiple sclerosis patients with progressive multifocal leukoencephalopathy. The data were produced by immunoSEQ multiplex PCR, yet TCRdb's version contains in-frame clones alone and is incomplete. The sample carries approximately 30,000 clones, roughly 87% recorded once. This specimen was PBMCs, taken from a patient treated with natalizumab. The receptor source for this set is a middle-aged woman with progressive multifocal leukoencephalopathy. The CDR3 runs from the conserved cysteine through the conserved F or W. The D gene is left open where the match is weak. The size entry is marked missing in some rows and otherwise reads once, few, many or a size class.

TGTGCCAGCAGTCCCGGACAGGGCGAGCAGTACTTC	CASSPGQGEQYF	TRBD1	TRBJ2-7	12	TRBV6-1	once
TGCGCCAGCAGCCAAGAACAGGCCTCTGGAAACACCATATATTTT	CASSQEQASGNTIYF	NA	TRBJ1-3	15	TRBV4-3	NA
TGTGCCAGCAGCTTGGAAGGGCAGGGTTACTTCTTC	CASSLEGQGYFF	NA	TRBJ2-4	12	TRBV5-8	once
TGTGCCAGCAGCCAGAGCGGCAATGAGCAGTTCTTC	CASSQSGNEQFF	NA	TRBJ2-1	12	TRBV28	NA
TGTGCCAGCAGACCCGGGACTAGCGGGTCAAATGAGCAGTTCTTC	CASRPGTSGSNEQFF	TRBD2	TRBJ2-1	15	TRBV6-5	NA
TGTGCCAGCAGCTTAACCGATATTAGCGGTACTTCCTACGAGCAGTACTTC	CASSLTDISGTSYEQYF	NA	TRBJ2-7	17	TRBV11-1	NA
TGTGCCAGCAGTTACTCCGGACAGGGAGAAAATGAGCAGTTCTTC	CASSYSGQGENEQFF	TRBD1	TRBJ2-1	15	TRBV6-5	NA
TGTGCCAGCAGGTTGGGGAGGGCCACCTACGAGCAGTACTTC	CASRLGRATYEQYF	TRBD2	TRBJ2-7	14	TRBV28	once
TGTGCCAGCTCACCACAAAGGACTAGCGGGCTGACGAACACCGGGGAGCTGTTTTTT	CASSPQRTSGLTNTGELFF	TRBD2	TRBJ2-2	19	TRBV18	few
TGTGCCAGCAGCCCACAGGGGTCCACCGGGGAGCTGTTTTTT	CASSPQGSTGELFF	TRBD1	TRBJ2-2	14	TRBV7-9	NA
TGTGCCAGCAGCCCACGCCCGCCCAGCACAGATACGCAGTATTTT	CASSPRPPSTDTQYF	NA	TRBJ2-3	15	TRBV5-4	NA
TGTGCCAGCAGGTCAGGGGGCGACTACAATGAGCAGTTCTTC	CASRSGGDYNEQFF	TRBD1	TRBJ2-1	14	TRBV28	NA
TGCGCCAGCAGCTTCGATACTAGCGGGCTCGAGCAGTACTTC	CASSFDTSGLEQYF	TRBD2	TRBJ2-7	14	TRBV5-4	NA
TGTGCCAGCAGCTTAGCGCGGGGGGGTCAGCCCCAGCATTTT	CASSLARGGQPQHF	NA	TRBJ1-5	14	TRBV7-2	NA
TGCGCCAGCAGTCTAACAGGGGGACTCTACGAGCAGTACTTC	CASSLTGGLYEQYF	TRBD1	TRBJ2-7	14	TRBV5-1	few
TGTGCCAGCACCCCGGGACCCTTCTATGGCTACACCTTC	CASTPGPFYGYTF	NA	TRBJ1-2	13	TRBV6-6	NA
TGTGCCAGCAAAGCGGGAGGGGTCACCGGGGAGCTGTTTTTT	CASKAGGVTGELFF	TRBD2	TRBJ2-2	14	TRBV27	few
TGTGCCAGCAGCCCATTAGGACAGCGACAAGCTTTCTTT	CASSPLGQRQAFF	NA	TRBJ1-1	13	TRBV7-8	NA
TGCGCCAGCAGCAAGGGTGGGGGACCCACAGATACGCAGTATTTT	CASSKGGGPTDTQYF	NA	TRBJ2-3	15	TRBV4-3	NA
TGCGCCAGCAGCTTGGCGGGGACGGGGTCGAATCAGCCCCAGCATTTT	CASSLAGTGSNQPQHF	NA	TRBJ1-5	16	TRBV5-1	NA
TGTGCCAGCAGCGTAAGGGGTGGCAATTCACCCCTCCACTTT	CASSVRGGNSPLHF	NA	TRBJ1-6	14	TRBV9	NA
TGCGCCAGCAGCTCGCAACTCTACAATGAGCAGTTCTTC	CASSSQLYNEQFF	NA	TRBJ2-1	13	TRBV5-1	NA
TGTGCCAGCTCCTCTGGAAACACCATATATTTT	CASSSGNTIYF	NA	TRBJ1-3	11	TRBV11-2	NA
TGTGCCAGCAGCTTCCTAGCGGGGTCCTACGAGCAGTACTTC	CASSFLAGSYEQYF	TRBD2	TRBJ2-7	14	TRBV7-9	NA
TGTGCCAGCAGCACCCGGACGGTTGAGGAGACTAGCGGGAGCACAGATACGCAGTATTTT	CASSTRTVEETSGSTDTQYF	TRBD2	TRBJ2-3	20	TRBV7-8	NA
TGCGCCAGCAGCCACCAGACAGGGAGCGCTAGCACAGATACGCAGTATTTT	CASSHQTGSASTDTQYF	TRBD1	TRBJ2-3	17	TRBV4-3	NA
TGTGCCAGCAGTTATAGGGGCGAGACCCAGTACTTC	CASSYRGETQYF	NA	TRBJ2-5	12	TRBV6-1	NA
TGTGCCTGGAGTGTACTACAAGGGGGGACTGAAGCTTTCTTT	CAWSVLQGGTEAFF	NA	TRBJ1-1	14	TRBV30	NA
TGCGCCAGCAGCACGAGGGGAGGCCCCGATACGCAGTATTTT	CASSTRGGPDTQYF	NA	TRBJ2-3	14	TRBV5-1	NA
TGTGCCAGCAGTCGAGGGACAGGGGATAATCAGCCCCAGCATTTT	CASSRGTGDNQPQHF	TRBD1	TRBJ1-5	15	TRBV6-5	NA
TGCGCCAGCAGCTTGGGCGGACAAAGAGGGAATGAAAAACTGTTTTTT	CASSLGGQRGNEKLFF	NA	TRBJ1-4	16	TRBV5-1	NA
TGTGCCAGCAGCCCGACGAACACAGATACGCAGTATTTT	CASSPTNTDTQYF	NA	TRBJ2-3	13	TRBV7-6	NA
TGTGCCAGCAGCCCCGGTAGTCTGGGGGAGCAGTACTTC	CASSPGSLGEQYF	NA	TRBJ2-5	13	TRBV7-2	NA
TGTGCCAGTTCGACAGGGGGCGGCTACGAGCAGTACTTC	CASSTGGGYEQYF	TRBD1	TRBJ2-7	13	TRBV19	NA
TGTGCCAGCAGATCCCCGGGACAGGGGGGGTCGTACACTGAAGCTTTCTTT	CASRSPGQGGSYTEAFF	TRBD1	TRBJ1-1	17	TRBV28	NA
TGTGCCAGCAGCTTAGCGCAAACTAGCCAGTACGAGCAGTACTTC	CASSLAQTSQYEQYF	NA	TRBJ2-7	15	TRBV7-6	once
TGTGCCAGCCGTCCCGAGACCGGGGAGCTGTTTTTT	CASRPETGELFF	NA	TRBJ2-2	12	TRBV6-4	NA
TGTGCCTGGGGACAGGGGTTTTACGAGCAGTACTTC	CAWGQGFYEQYF	TRBD1	TRBJ2-7	12	TRBV30	NA
TGTGCCAGCAGTTACTCACCCAACGGCGGTCTTGGCGAGCAGTACTTC	CASSYSPNGGLGEQYF	NA	TRBJ2-7	16	TRBV6-5	NA
TGCGCCAGCAGCCCGGACACAGGGCCCTATGGCTACACCTTC	CASSPDTGPYGYTF	NA	TRBJ1-2	14	TRBV5-1	NA
TGCGCCAGCAGCTCCGGGACAGGGGGCGCAGGGCAGTACTTC	CASSSGTGGAGQYF	TRBD1	TRBJ2-5	14	TRBV5-1	NA
TGTGCCAGCAGCACACACACGGAAAAACTGTTTTTT	CASSTHTEKLFF	NA	TRBJ1-4	12	TRBV21-1	NA
TGTGCCTGGAGTCGGCCCAGGGCGGGCGGGGCCAACGTCCTGACTTTC	CAWSRPRAGGANVLTF	NA	TRBJ2-6	16	TRBV30	NA
TGTGCCAGCAGCCCCGGGGAATGGGGCAACACAGATACGCAGTATTTT	CASSPGEWGNTDTQYF	NA	TRBJ2-3	16	TRBV27	NA
TGTGCCAGCAGCCCAGGGCCTAAGAGCACAGATACGCAGTATTTT	CASSPGPKSTDTQYF	NA	TRBJ2-3	15	TRBV11-3	NA
TGTGCCAGCAGCGTAGGGACAGTCCAGTTAGGCGAGCAGTACTTC	CASSVGTVQLGEQYF	NA	TRBJ2-7	15	TRBV9	NA
TGCGCCAGCAGCCACACTCTGCGGGGGAGGCAAGAGACCCAGTACTTC	CASSHTLRGRQETQYF	TRBD2	TRBJ2-5	16	TRBV5-1	NA